The entry below gives a single T cell receptor (beta chain) sequence along with its context. V shed 7 bases and J shed 0 bases, with 9 bases lying between them. The CDR3 is 13 amino acids. Germline values: CDR1 MNHEY, CDR2 SVGAGI. The table came from immunoSEQ multiplex PCR; TCRdb's copy has only in-frame clones and leaves some out. The table shows 200,000 to 300,000 clones, with 86% occurring only once. This entry comes from a study of blood T cell repertoires in COVID-19. The sample was peripheral blood. V is TRBV6-5 and J is TRBJ1-1; D unclear. This receptor was taken from a man of 80 years or more with acute or convalescent COVID-19. The CDR3, as DNA: TGTGCCAGCACCGGGAACCTGAACACTGAAGCTTTCTTT. It codes for CASTGNLNTEAFF.